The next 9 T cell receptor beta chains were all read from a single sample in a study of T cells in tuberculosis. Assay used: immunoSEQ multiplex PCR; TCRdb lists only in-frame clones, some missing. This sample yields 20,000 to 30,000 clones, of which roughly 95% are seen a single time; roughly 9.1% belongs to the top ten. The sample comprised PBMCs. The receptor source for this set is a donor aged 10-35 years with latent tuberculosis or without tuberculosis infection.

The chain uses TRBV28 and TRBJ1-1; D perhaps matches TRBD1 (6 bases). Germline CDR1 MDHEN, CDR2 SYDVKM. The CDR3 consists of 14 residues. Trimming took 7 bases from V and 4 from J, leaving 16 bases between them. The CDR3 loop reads CASTPLDRSTEAFF. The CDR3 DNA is TGTGCCAGCACCCCTTTGGACAGATCCACTGAAGCTTTCTTT.

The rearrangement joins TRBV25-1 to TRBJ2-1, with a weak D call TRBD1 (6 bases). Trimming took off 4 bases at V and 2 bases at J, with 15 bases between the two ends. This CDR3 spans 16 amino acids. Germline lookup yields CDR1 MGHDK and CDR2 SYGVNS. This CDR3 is CASSGWTERPYNEQFF. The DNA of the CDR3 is TGTGCCAGCAGTGGATGGACAGAGAGGCCCTACAATGAGCAGTTCTTC.

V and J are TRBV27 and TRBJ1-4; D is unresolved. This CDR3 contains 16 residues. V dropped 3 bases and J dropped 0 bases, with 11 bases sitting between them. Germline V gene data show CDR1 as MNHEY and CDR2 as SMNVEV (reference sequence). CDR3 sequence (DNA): TGTGCCAGCAGTTTCTCCTGGGCTGCAACTAATGAAAAACTGTTTTTT. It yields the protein CASSFSWAATNEKLFF.

CDR3 coding DNA: TGTGCCAGCAGCTTAGGCCCCAACCGGGACAGAAATAATGAAAAACTGTTTTTT. Protein: CASSLGPNRDRNNEKLFF. This sequence joins TRBV11-2 and TRBJ1-4, with 7 bases matching TRBD1. The V segment lost 1 base and the J segment 4 bases; nucleotides outside the gene matches: 12. The CDR3 extends over 18 amino acids. From germline, CDR1 is SGHAT and CDR2 FQNNGV.

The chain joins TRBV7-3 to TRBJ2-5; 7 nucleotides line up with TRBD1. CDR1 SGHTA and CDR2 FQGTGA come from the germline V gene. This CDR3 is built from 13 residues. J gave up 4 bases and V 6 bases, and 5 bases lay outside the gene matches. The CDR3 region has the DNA TGTGCCAGCAGTGGGGGACAGCTAGAGACCCAGTACTTC. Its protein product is CASSGGQLETQYF.

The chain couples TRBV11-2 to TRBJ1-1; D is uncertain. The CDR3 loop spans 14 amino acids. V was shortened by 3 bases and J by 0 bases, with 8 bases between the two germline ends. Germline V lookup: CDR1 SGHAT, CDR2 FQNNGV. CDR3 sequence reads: CASSFWRMNTEAFF. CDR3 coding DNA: TGTGCCAGCAGCTTCTGGAGGATGAACACTGAAGCTTTCTTT.

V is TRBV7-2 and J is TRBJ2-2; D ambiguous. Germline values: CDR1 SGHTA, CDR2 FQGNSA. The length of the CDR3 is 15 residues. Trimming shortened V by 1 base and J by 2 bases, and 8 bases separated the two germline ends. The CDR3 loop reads CASSLELLNTGELFF. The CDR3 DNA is TGTGCCAGCAGCTTAGAGCTCTTAAACACCGGGGAGCTGTTTTTT.

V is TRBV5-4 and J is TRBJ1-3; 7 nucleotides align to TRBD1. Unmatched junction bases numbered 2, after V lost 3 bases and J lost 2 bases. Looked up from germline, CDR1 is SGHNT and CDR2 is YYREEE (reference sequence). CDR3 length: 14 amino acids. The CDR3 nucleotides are TGTGCCAGCAGCTCTGACAGGGCTGGAAACACCATATATTTT. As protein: CASSSDRAGNTIYF.

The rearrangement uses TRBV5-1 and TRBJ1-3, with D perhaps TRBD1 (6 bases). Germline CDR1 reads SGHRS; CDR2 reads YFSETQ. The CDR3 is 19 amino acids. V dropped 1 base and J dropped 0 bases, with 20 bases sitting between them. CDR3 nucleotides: TGCGCCAGCAGCTTGAGACCGGGACAACCAATTCGCTCTGGAAACACCATATATTTT. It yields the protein CASSLRPGQPIRSGNTIYF.